The 32 T cell receptor beta chains below all came from one sample that was sequenced in a study of T cell repertoires in cytomegalovirus infection. TCRdb reprocessed the reads with MiXCR, giving one entry per CDR3 protein. There are almost 550,000 distinct CDR3 sequences in the sample; 16% occur only once, and 20% to 30% lies in the top ten. The specimen was CD8+ T cells from PBMCs. The source of these receptors is a human donor in good health (CMV status not recorded). Some clones in this sample may be carry-over from other donors' samples.

The chain has TRBV27 and TRBJ1-2, with 7 positions matching TRBD1. The CDR3 loop spans 14 amino acids. CDR1 MNHEY and CDR2 SMNVEV come from the germline V gene (reference sequence). V trimming: 8 bases; J trimming: 8 bases; junction bases outside the gene matches: 14. The CDR3 reads CASGPPDRVAGYTF. For the CDR3, the DNA is TGTGCCAGCGGTCCCCCAGACAGGGTTGCGGGCTACACCTTC.

This chain's CDR3 is CASSPGVSIDKITGELFF. CDR3 DNA sequence: TGTGCCAGCAGTCCTGGGGTATCTATAGATAAAATCACCGGGGAGCTGTTTTTT. The rearrangement uses TRBV28 and TRBJ2-2, with D unresolved. The CDR3 is 18 amino acids. Trimming removed 5 bases at V and 4 bases at J, with 23 bases between. The germline V gene has CDR1 MDHEN and CDR2 SYDVKM. The full variable domain, with the rest looked up from reference TRBV28 and TRBJ2-2, is DVKVTQSSRYLVKRTGEKVFLECVQDMDHENMFWYRQDPGLGLRLIYFSYDVKMKEKGDIPEGYSVSREKKERFSLILESASTNQTSMYLCASSPGVSIDKITGELFFGEGSRLTVL.

This clonotype was detected only a few times. The V and J genes are TRBV28 and TRBJ2-5; TRBD1 or TRBD2 may be the D gene (5 bases each). Germline CDR1 MDHEN, CDR2 SYDVKM. The CDR3 spans 16 residues. The V end was cut by 3 bases, the J end by 0 bases, with 14 bases between. The CDR3 loop is CASSFPGTFYQETQYF. DNA of the CDR3: TGTGCCAGCAGTTTCCCCGGGACCTTCTACCAAGAGACCCAGTACTTC. The full variable domain, its missing parts supplied by reference TRBV28 and TRBJ2-5, is DVKVTQSSRYLVKRTGEKVFLECVQDMDHENMFWYRQDPGLGLRLIYFSYDVKMKEKGDIPEGYSVSREKKERFSLILESASTNQTSMYLCASSFPGTFYQETQYFGPGTRLLVL.

This clonotype has a handful of counts. The genes are TRBV12-3 or TRBV12-4 and TRBJ1-1; TRBD1 matches at 7 bases. V shed 7 bases, J shed 4 bases, and the junction held 12 bases outside the gene matches. The CDR3 spans 15 residues. The CDR3 DNA is TGTGCCAGCAATTCCCGGGAGGGGGCGCCCACTGAAGCTTTCTTT. Its protein is CASNSREGAPTEAFF.

The CDR3 nucleotides read TGCAGTGCCGTGGGACTCCCGAGCTCCTACGAGCAGTACTTC. This gives the protein CSAVGLPSSYEQYF. The genes are TRBV20-1 and TRBJ2-7, with D perhaps matching TRBD2 (6 bases). CDR3 length equals 14 residues. The V gene lost 6 bases and the J gene lost 0 bases, with 15 bases spanning the gap. Germline lookup yields CDR1 DFQATT and CDR2 SNEGSKA (reference sequence).

The chain employs TRBV20-1 and TRBJ1-1; no clear D gene. CDR3 size: 12 residues. The germline CDR1 and CDR2 sequences are DFQATT and SNEGSKA (reference sequence). With 1 base removed from V and 4 bases from J, the gap between germline ends came to 7 bases. The CDR3 sequence is CSARGDFTEAFF. DNA of the CDR3: TGCAGTGCTAGAGGAGATTTCACTGAAGCTTTCTTT.

This clonotype appeared many times. The CDR3 protein is CASNPRDSNTEAFF. The CDR3, as DNA: TGTGCCAGCAACCCCCGGGACAGTAACACTGAAGCTTTCTTT. The rearrangement joins TRBV7-6 to TRBJ1-1; 7 nucleotides match TRBD1. The CDR3 contains 14 residues. The germline gives CDR1 SGHVS, CDR2 FNYEAQ. The J segment lost 2 bases and the V segment lost 7 bases, leaving 7 bases of the junction unmatched.

The genes are TRBV20-1 and TRBJ2-7; 9 bases line up with TRBD2. The V segment lost 2 bases and the J segment 7 bases; nucleotides outside the gene matches: 6. The CDR3 sequence is 13 residues long. CDR1 and CDR2 (germline): DFQATT, SNEGSKA (reference sequence). The CDR3 coding sequence is TGCAGTGCTAGACTCCTAGCGGGACAGGAGCAGTACTTC. This encodes CSARLLAGQEQYF.

This clonotype has just a few counts. The chain recombines TRBV7-6 with TRBJ1-2, with D possibly TRBD1 on 5 matching bases. CDR3 length: 14 residues. V gave up 5 bases and J gave up 4 bases, with 14 bases separating them. Germline-derived CDR1 and CDR2 are SGHVS and FNYEAQ. CDR3 protein: CASSPPGGSYGYTF. The CDR3 nucleotides read TGTGCCAGCAGCCCCCCTGGGGGAAGCTATGGCTACACCTTC.

This clonotype was picked up many times. The V and J genes are TRBV12-3 or TRBV12-4 and TRBJ1-4, with D unresolved. The CDR3 contains 13 residues. Trimming cost V 5 bases and J 7 bases, with 11 bases left between them. CDR3 sequence reads: CASSIARFEKLFF. CDR3 DNA: TGTGCCAGCAGTATCGCCAGATTTGAAAAACTGTTTTTT.

This clonotype was seen ten or more times. The rearrangement joins TRBV6-5 to TRBJ2-7, with 7 bases lining up with TRBD1. Trimming took 6 bases from V and 2 from J; bases not matched to a gene: 7. Germline V gene sequence: CDR1 MNHEY, CDR2 SVGAGI. The CDR3 is 14 residues long. CDR3 loop: CASSSPGTAYEQYF. The DNA for the CDR3 is TGTGCCAGCAGCTCCCCCGGGACAGCCTACGAGCAGTACTTC.

This clonotype was seen a few times. The chain is built from TRBV20-1 and TRBJ2-1; D gene ambiguous. The ends were cut back, 5 bases at V and 0 bases at J, with 11 bases in the middle. There are 14 residues in the CDR3. CDR1 is DFQATT, CDR2 SNEGSKA, per germline (reference sequence). Here the CDR3 DNA reads TGCAGTGCTCAAGGACCCAGCTCCTACAATGAGCAGTTCTTC. It is translated as CSAQGPSSYNEQFF.

This clonotype was detected only a few times. A much more abundant neighbour one base away suggests this may be a read error. The V gene is TRBV9, the J gene TRBJ2-3; tentatively, D is TRBD1 (5 bases). CDR1 is SGDLS and CDR2 is YYNGEE in the germline V gene. The V and J ends lost 7 bases and 1 base respectively, with 7 bases between them. There are 12 residues in the CDR3. The CDR3 sequence is CASGAGTDTQYF. In DNA, the CDR3 is TGTGCCAGCGGGGCGGGCACAGATACGCAGTATTTT.

This clonotype was observed a few times. This chain links TRBV6-1 with TRBJ2-3; 13 nucleotides agree with TRBD2. The CDR3 contains 17 residues. The V segment lost 5 bases and the J segment 3 bases; nucleotides outside the gene matches: 8. Germline V CDR1 and CDR2: MNHNS, SASEGT. The CDR3 here is CASSLLGTSGITDTQYF. The CDR3 DNA is TGTGCCAGCAGTCTCCTTGGGACTAGCGGGATTACAGATACGCAGTATTTT.

The sample holds many counts of this clonotype. The V call is TRBV11-1, the J call TRBJ1-2, with D possibly TRBD1 on 5 matching bases. Germline values: CDR1 SGHAT, CDR2 FQDESV (reference sequence). The CDR3 is made up of 17 amino acids. Trimming shortened V by 2 bases and J by 0 bases, and 16 bases separated the two germline ends. CDR3 in amino acids: CASSLTGLGESNYGYTF. CDR3 coding DNA: TGTGCCAGCAGCTTAACGGGTCTGGGGGAGTCTAACTATGGCTACACCTTC.

The chain couples TRBV10-3 to TRBJ1-2; 7 bases map to TRBD1. Germline-derived CDR1 and CDR2 are ENHRY and SYGVKD. V was pared by 0 bases and J by 4 bases, with 5 bases of the junction left unmatched. The CDR3 totals 15 residues. CDR3 residues: CAISESEGASYGYTF. CDR3 in DNA: TGTGCCATCAGTGAGTCTGAGGGGGCGAGCTATGGCTACACCTTC.

This clonotype was seen ten or more times. This chain joins TRBV4-1 and TRBJ1-1, with 7 bases lining up with TRBD1. The CDR3 contains 15 residues. Germline V CDR1 and CDR2: MGHRA, YSYEKL. Trimming cost V 0 bases and J 1 base; bases outside gene matches: 2. CDR3 sequence: CASSQDNRGNTEAFF. DNA for the CDR3: TGCGCCAGCAGCCAAGATAACAGGGGGAACACTGAAGCTTTCTTT.

In this sample, this clonotype turned up many times. This chain connects TRBV14 to TRBJ2-5, with 8 bases lining up with TRBD1. CDR3 size: 15 residues. CDR1 SGHDN and CDR2 FVKESK come from the germline V gene. J was trimmed by 5 bases and V by 4 bases; bases with no gene match: 9. CDR3 nucleotides: TGTGCCAGCAGCCGATCCAGGGGGCTTTTCGAGACCCAGTACTTC. It codes for CASSRSRGLFETQYF.

This clonotype was found many times. V gene TRBV7-9 combines with J gene TRBJ2-1; D gene ambiguous. Germline CDR1 is SEHNR and CDR2 is FQNEAQ (reference sequence). The CDR3 length is 13 residues. Between the trimmed V and J ends, which lost 1 base and 4 bases, there was a span of 5 bases. CDR3 coding DNA: TGTGCCAGCAGCTTAGACGATTACAATGAGCAGTTCTTC. Translated: CASSLDDYNEQFF.

There are many counts of this clonotype. This chain links TRBV7-8 with TRBJ2-7, with D perhaps matching TRBD1 or TRBD2 (6 bases each). CDR3 length: 15 residues. The germline V gene encodes CDR1 SGHVS and CDR2 FQNEAQ. V was clipped by 1 base and J by 3 bases, with 13 bases between them. The CDR3 spells CASSLDQGRHYEQYF. In nucleotides, the CDR3 is TGTGCCAGCAGCTTAGACCAGGGGAGGCACTACGAGCAGTACTTC.

Points on this clonotype: This clone may be a read error of a much larger clone one base away. No conserved phenylalanine or tryptophan is present at the end of the CDR3, so a read error is the likely explanation. The V call is TRBV11-2, the J call TRBJ2-7; TRBD1 aligns across 9 bases. Germline-derived CDR1 and CDR2 are SGHAT and FQNNGV. V was clipped by 5 bases and J by 2 bases; unmatched bases: 16. The CDR3 totals 18 residues. The CDR3 protein is CASSASPRRDRVPYEQYL. In DNA, the CDR3 is TGTGCCAGCAGCGCCTCCCCCCGCAGGGACAGGGTGCCCTACGAGCAGTACTTA.

This clonotype was observed a handful of times. V is TRBV19 and J is TRBJ1-3; D gene uncertain. The CDR3 is made up of 16 amino acids. The germline V gene has CDR1 LNHDA and CDR2 SQIVND (reference sequence). With 5 bases removed from V and 2 bases from J, the gap between germline ends came to 16 bases. Written as DNA, the CDR3 is TGTGCCAGTAGTGCCTATACAGTACTCCCTGGAAACACCATATATTTT. This codes for CASSAYTVLPGNTIYF. The full variable domain, rest sourced from reference TRBV19 and TRBJ1-3, is DGGITQSPKYLFRKEGQNVTLSCEQNLNHDAMYWYRQDPGQGLRLIYYSQIVNDFQKGDIAEGYSVSREKKESFPLTVTSAQKNPTAFYLCASSAYTVLPGNTIYFGEGSWLTVV.

This clonotype was detected a few times. The chain couples TRBV29-1 to TRBJ2-6; TRBD2 is a possible D gene (5 bases). V was shortened by 0 bases and J by 10 bases, with 13 bases between the two germline ends. Germline V gene sequence: CDR1 SQVTM, CDR2 ANQGSEA. The CDR3 totals 14 residues. In DNA form, the CDR3 reads TGCAGCGTTGAAGATCGAGGGTTTGGTAACGTCCTGACTTTC. As protein: CSVEDRGFGNVLTF.

This rearrangement joins TRBV28 to TRBJ2-3; D possibly corresponds to TRBD1 (5 bases). Trimming shortened V by 0 bases and J by 2 bases, and 12 bases separated the two germline ends. Germline V gene sequence: CDR1 MDHEN, CDR2 SYDVKM. CDR3 length: 16 residues. The CDR3, as DNA: TGTGCCAGCAGTTTATGGGGGCGTCGCTCCACAGATACGCAGTATTTT. This sequence encodes CASSLWGRRSTDTQYF.

V gene TRBV29-1 combines with J gene TRBJ2-1, with a weak D call TRBD1 (7 bases). The germline gives CDR1 SQVTM, CDR2 ANQGSEA. The CDR3 sequence is 13 residues long. Trimming removed 4 bases at V and 1 base at J, with 8 bases between. The CDR3 loop reads CSVAGGSYNEQFF. In nucleotides, the CDR3 is TGCAGCGTTGCAGGGGGGTCCTACAATGAGCAGTTCTTC.

This clonotype was seen ten or more times. This sequence joins TRBV6-1 and TRBJ2-7; tentatively, D is TRBD1 or TRBD2 (5 bases each). The V end was cut by 8 bases, the J end by 2 bases, with 13 bases between. The V gene's germline CDR1 is MNHNS and CDR2 SASEGT. The CDR3 is 13 residues long. The DNA for the CDR3 is TGTGCCAGCGGAGATCGGGGCACCTACGAGCAGTACTTC. Residues: CASGDRGTYEQYF.

This clonotype showed up just a few times. The rearrangement uses TRBV12-3 or TRBV12-4 and TRBJ1-2; D not resolved. Trimming removed 7 bases from V and 4 bases from J, with 13 bases in between. The CDR3 sequence is 13 residues long. CDR3 loop: CASTSSGGYGYTF. The CDR3 bases are TGTGCCAGCACAAGCTCGGGTGGCTATGGCTACACCTTC.

There are many counts of this clonotype. The V call is TRBV27, the J call TRBJ2-1, with 8 bases matching TRBD2. The junction had 7 bases not matched to a gene; V was cut back by 2 bases and J by 7 bases. The V gene's germline CDR1 is MNHEY and CDR2 SMNVEV (reference sequence). The CDR3 has 15 residues. The CDR3 is CASSLGSSGLNEQFF. In DNA form, the CDR3 reads TGTGCCAGCAGTTTAGGGTCTAGCGGGCTGAATGAGCAGTTCTTC.

This clonotype was detected only a few times. CDR3: CASTMDRGSYNEQFF. Written as DNA, the CDR3 is TGTGCCAGTACCATGGACCGAGGCTCCTACAATGAGCAGTTCTTC. The chain has TRBV19 and TRBJ2-1; no firm D call. Germline V gives CDR1 LNHDA, CDR2 SQIVND (reference sequence). Trimming stripped 7 bases from V and 0 bases from J, with 13 bases between. The CDR3 has 15 amino acids.

The V and J genes are TRBV9 and TRBJ2-7, with D tentatively TRBD2 (5 bases). Germline CDR1 reads SGDLS; CDR2 reads YYNGEE. CDR3 length equals 13 residues. V lost 1 base to trimming and J lost 3 bases, with 8 bases between them. CDR3 sequence: CASSVYAGYEQYF. CDR3 sequence (DNA): TGTGCCAGCAGCGTATATGCGGGCTACGAGCAGTACTTC.

This clonotype occurred many times. The chain couples TRBV5-1 to TRBJ2-2, with D perhaps TRBD1 (6 bases). CDR3 length: 15 amino acids. CDR1 and CDR2 from the germline V gene are SGHRS and YFSETQ. Trimming removed 3 bases from V and 0 bases from J, with 9 bases in between. Here the CDR3 reads CASSWTASNTGELFF. DNA of the CDR3: TGCGCCAGCAGCTGGACAGCCTCGAACACCGGGGAGCTGTTTTTT.

This clonotype was recorded many times. The chain carries TRBV10-3 and TRBJ2-2, with 8 bases matching TRBD1. Trimming removed 0 bases from V and 1 base from J; junction bases left unmatched: 4. CDR3 length equals 17 residues. CDR1 is ENHRY and CDR2 is SYGVKD in the germline V gene. CDR3 sequence: CAISESRQGLNTGELFF. Here the CDR3 DNA reads TGTGCCATCAGTGAGTCACGACAGGGGCTGAACACCGGGGAGCTGTTTTTT.